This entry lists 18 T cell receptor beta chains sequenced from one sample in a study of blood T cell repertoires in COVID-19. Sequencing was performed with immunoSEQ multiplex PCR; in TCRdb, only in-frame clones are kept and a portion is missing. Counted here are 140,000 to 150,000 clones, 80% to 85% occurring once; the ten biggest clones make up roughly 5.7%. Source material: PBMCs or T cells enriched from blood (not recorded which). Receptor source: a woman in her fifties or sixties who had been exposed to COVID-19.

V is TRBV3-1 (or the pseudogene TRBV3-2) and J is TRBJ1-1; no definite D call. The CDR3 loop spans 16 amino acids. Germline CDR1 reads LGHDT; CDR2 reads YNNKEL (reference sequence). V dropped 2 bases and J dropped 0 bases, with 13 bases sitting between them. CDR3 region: CASSQRKQKMNTEAFF. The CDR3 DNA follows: TGTGCCAGCAGCCAAAGGAAACAGAAAATGAACACTGAAGCTTTCTTT.

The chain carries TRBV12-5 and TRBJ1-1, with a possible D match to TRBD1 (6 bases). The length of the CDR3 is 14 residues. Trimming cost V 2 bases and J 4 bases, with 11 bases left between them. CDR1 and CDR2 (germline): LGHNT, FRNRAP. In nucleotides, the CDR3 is TGTGCTAGTGGTTTGCTCCCGGACAGCACTGAAGCTTTCTTT. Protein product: CASGLLPDSTEAFF.

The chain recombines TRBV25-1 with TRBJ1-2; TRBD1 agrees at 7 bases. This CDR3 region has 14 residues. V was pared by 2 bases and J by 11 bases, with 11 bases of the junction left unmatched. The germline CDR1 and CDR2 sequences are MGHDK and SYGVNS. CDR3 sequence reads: CASSEPIGQGVYTF. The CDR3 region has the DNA TGTGCCAGCAGTGAACCAATTGGGCAGGGGGTTTACACCTTC.

The CDR3 here is CASSQDWRSQETQYF. The CDR3 DNA sequence: TGCGCCAGCAGCCAAGATTGGAGATCCCAAGAGACCCAGTACTTC. The V and J genes are TRBV4-3 and TRBJ2-5; D uncertain. From germline, CDR1 is LGHNA and CDR2 YSLEER. The CDR3 sequence is 15 residues long. Trimming removed 0 bases at V and 1 base at J, with 9 bases between.

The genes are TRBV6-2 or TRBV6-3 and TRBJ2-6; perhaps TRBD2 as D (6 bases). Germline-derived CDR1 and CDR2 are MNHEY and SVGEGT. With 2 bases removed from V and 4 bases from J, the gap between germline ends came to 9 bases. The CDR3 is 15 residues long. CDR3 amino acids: CASSYGTAGANVLTF. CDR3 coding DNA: TGTGCCAGCAGTTACGGGACTGCCGGGGCCAACGTCCTGACTTTC.

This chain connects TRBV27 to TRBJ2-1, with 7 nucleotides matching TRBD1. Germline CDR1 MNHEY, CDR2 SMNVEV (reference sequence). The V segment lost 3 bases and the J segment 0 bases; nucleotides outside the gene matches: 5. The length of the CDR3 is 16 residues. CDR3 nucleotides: TGTGCCAGCAGTTTGGTGGGACAGAGCTCCTACAATGAGCAGTTCTTC. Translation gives CASSLVGQSSYNEQFF.

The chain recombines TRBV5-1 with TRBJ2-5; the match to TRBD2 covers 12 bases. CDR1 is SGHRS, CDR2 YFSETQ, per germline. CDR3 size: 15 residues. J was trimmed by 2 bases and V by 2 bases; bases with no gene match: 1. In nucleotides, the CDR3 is TGCGCCAGCAGCTTCGGACTAGCGGGGCAAGAGACCCAGTACTTC. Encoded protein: CASSFGLAGQETQYF.

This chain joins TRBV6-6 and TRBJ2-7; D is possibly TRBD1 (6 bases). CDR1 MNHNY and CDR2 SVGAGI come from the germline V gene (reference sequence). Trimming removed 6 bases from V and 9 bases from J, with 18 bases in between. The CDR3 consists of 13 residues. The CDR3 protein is CASSTTGSVGQYF. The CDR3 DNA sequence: TGTGCCAGCAGCACGACAGGTTCGGTGGGGCAGTACTTC.

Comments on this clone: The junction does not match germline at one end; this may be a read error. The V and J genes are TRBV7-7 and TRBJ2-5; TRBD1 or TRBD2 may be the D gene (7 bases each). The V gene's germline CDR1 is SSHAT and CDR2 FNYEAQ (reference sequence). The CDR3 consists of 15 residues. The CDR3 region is CASSLAGGEQETQYF. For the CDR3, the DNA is TGTGCTAGCAGCTTAGCAGGGGGGGAGCAAGAGACCCAGTACTTC.

DNA for the CDR3: TGTGCCAGCAGCTTAACAGACAGCGGGGCGAAGCCCTACGAGCAGTACTTC. Protein: CASSLTDSGAKPYEQYF. The V call is TRBV11-2, the J call TRBJ2-7; 7 bases match TRBD2. The CDR3 spans 17 residues. In germline, CDR1 is SGHAT, CDR2 FQNNGV. The J segment lost 2 bases and the V segment lost 2 bases, leaving 12 bases of the junction unmatched.

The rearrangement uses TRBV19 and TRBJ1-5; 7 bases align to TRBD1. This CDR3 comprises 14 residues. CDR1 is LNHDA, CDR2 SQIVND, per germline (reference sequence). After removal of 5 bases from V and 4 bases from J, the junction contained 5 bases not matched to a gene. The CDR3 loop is CASSPGQLNQPQHF. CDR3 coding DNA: TGTGCCAGTAGTCCGGGACAGCTTAATCAGCCCCAGCATTTT.

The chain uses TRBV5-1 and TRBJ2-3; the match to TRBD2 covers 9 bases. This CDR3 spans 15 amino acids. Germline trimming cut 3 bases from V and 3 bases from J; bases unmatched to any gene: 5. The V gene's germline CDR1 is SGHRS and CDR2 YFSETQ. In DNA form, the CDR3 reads TGCGCCAGCAGCTCTAGCGGGGTCGGGACAGATACGCAGTATTTT. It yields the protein CASSSSGVGTDTQYF.

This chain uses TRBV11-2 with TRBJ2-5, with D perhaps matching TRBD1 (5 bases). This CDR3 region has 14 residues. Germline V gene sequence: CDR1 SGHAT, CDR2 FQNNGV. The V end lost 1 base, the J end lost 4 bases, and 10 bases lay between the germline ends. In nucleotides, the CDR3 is TGTGCCAGCAGCTTAGGCGCAGGGCTAGAGACCCAGTACTTC. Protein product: CASSLGAGLETQYF.

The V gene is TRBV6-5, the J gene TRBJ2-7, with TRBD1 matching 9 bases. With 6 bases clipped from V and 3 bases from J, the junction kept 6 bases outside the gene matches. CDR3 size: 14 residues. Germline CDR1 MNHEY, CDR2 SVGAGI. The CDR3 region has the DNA TGTGCCAGCAGCCGGCGGGGACAGGGCTACGAGCAGTACTTC. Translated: CASSRRGQGYEQYF.

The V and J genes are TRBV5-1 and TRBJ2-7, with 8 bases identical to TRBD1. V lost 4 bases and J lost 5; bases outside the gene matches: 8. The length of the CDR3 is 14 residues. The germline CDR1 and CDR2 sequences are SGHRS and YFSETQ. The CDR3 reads CASSLDRVLDEQYF. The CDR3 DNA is TGCGCCAGCAGCCTGGACAGGGTTCTTGACGAGCAGTACTTC.

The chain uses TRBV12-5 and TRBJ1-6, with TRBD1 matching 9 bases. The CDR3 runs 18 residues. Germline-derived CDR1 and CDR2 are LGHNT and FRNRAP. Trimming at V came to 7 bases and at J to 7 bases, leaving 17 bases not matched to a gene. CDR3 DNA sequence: TGTGCTAGTGCTCCCGCGGACAGGGGATCTGTGGGAAATTCACCCCTCCACTTT. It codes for CASAPADRGSVGNSPLHF.

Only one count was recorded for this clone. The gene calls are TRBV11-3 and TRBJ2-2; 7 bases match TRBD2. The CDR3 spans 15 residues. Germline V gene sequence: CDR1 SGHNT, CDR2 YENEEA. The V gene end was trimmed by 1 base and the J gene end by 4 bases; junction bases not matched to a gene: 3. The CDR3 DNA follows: TGTGCCAGCAGCTTAGGGACTAGAGGCACCGGGGAGCTGTTTTTT. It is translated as CASSLGTRGTGELFF.

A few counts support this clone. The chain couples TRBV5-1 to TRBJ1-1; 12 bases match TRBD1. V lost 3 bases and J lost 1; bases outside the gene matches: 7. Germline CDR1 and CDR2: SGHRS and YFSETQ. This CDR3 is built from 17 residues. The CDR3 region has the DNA TGCGCCAGCAGCTGGGGACAGGGGGCGCATCCGAACACTGAAGCTTTCTTT. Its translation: CASSWGQGAHPNTEAFF.